This T cell receptor (beta chain) was recovered during a study of spatial heterogeneity in lung cancer. A single record per CDR3 protein comes from TCRdb applying MiXCR to the 5' RACE reads. The sample lists 20,000 to 25,000 distinct CDR3 sequences, around 6% occurring once. This clonotype showed up many times. Antigen: not known. As for time point: sample taken at primary tumor resection. Patients with untreated early-stage non-small cell lung cancer, numbering 72, were the donors. Tumor, nontumor lung or frozen PBMC supplied whole RNA, sequenced without sorting. Study results and caveats: Coverage of tumor T cells, an estimated figure, was roughly 7.2% for alpha and 13% for beta chains. For expanded intratumoral alpha and beta TCRs, counts tracked tumor mutation counts. Numbers of ubiquitous and regional expanded TCRs tracked ubiquitous and regional nonsynonymous mutation counts, respectively.

The CDR3 sequence is 14 residues long. V lost 6 bases and J lost 6, with 15 bases in between. Germline V gene data show CDR1 as MNHEY and CDR2 as SVGAGI. The starting material was lung tumor tissue, obtained at surgery. The chain recombines TRBV6-5 with TRBJ2-4; D might be TRBD1 (5 bases). The clonotype was recovered from a male donor with early-stage non-small cell lung cancer. CDR3 coding DNA: TGTGCCAGCAGGGCAGACAGAGACGGAAACATTCAGTACTTC. Its translation is CASRADRDGNIQYF.